The clone carrying this TCR beta chain came up once. In the authors' workflow: Concordance between patient CD8+ clones exceeding 1% and published virus-specific TCRB sequences was infrequent. The assay was immunoSEQ multiplex PCR, and TCRdb's table has in-frame clones only and misses some. From that table come the V and J calls and clone size; the DNA was used to work out D and trimming. The top ten hold about three fifths of the sample, which has 2,100 or so clones, about 70% seen once. This sample is drawn from a study of somatic mutations in cytotoxic T cells in rheumatoid arthritis. Germline V CDR1 and CDR2: SEHNR, FQNEAQ (reference sequence). The CDR3 is made up of 12 amino acids. With 5 bases removed from V and 1 base from J, the gap between germline ends came to 6 bases. Magnetic beads with positive selection isolated CD4+ and CD8+ fractions, whose purity was verified by flow cytometry.

This specimen was CD8+ T cells sorted from blood, taken at a follow-up visit. This clonotype was sampled from a man between 65 and 79 years old with rheumatoid arthritis. This chain links TRBV7-9 with TRBJ2-7; D unclear. The CDR3: CASSLGSYEQYF. As DNA, the CDR3 is TGTGCCAGCAGCCTCGGTTCCTACGAGCAGTACTTC. Together with reference TRBV7-9 and TRBJ2-7, the CDR3 gives the full variable domain: DTGVSQNPRHKITKRGQNVTFRCDPISEHNRLYWYRQTLGQGPEFLTYFQNEAQLEKSRLLSDRFSAERPKGSFSTLEIQRTEQGDSAMYLCASSLGSYEQYFGPGTRLTVT.